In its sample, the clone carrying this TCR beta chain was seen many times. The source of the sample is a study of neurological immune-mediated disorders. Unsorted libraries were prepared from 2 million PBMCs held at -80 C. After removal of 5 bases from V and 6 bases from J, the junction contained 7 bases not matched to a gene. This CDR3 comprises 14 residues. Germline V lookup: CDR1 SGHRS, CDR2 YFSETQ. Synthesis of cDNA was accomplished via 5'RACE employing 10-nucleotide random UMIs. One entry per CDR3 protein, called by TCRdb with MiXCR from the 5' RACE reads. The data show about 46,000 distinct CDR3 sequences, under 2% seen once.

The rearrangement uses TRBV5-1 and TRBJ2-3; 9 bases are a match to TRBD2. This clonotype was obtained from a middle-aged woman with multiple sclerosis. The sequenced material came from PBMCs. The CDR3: CASSGGGAEDTQYF. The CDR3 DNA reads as TGCGCCAGCAGTGGCGGGGGGGCCGAGGATACGCAGTATTTT. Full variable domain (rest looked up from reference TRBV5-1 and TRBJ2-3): KAGVTQTPRYLIKTRGQQVTLSCSPISGHRSVSWYQQTPGQGLQFLFEYFSETQRNKGNFPGRFSGRQFSNSRSEMNVSTLELGDSALYLCASSGGGAEDTQYFGPGTRLTVL.